Reported below is one T cell receptor (beta chain). The clone's antigen remains unknown. Per-base quality was not reported, and no clone a single base away is much larger than it. As encoded in the germline V gene, CDR1 is MDHEN while CDR2 is SYDVKM. The CDR3, from cysteine to phenylalanine, totals 15 residues. Only CDR3 DNA is held: 45 bases, read in frame from base 1. The V end gives up 0 bases and the J end 5 bases, leaving 4 bases in the junction not matched to a gene. The hyperthyroidism patients were between 18 and 65 years old and newly diagnosed, with a disease duration of less than 2 months. Exclusion was applied to patients with uncontrolled infections, other autoimmune diseases, pregnancy or lactation. Diagnoses were based on clinical symptoms, serum thyroxine and TRAb, thyroid ultrasound and orbital computed tomography. Blood from progressor patients was drawn when they were first diagnosed with hyperthyroidism, before any ophthalmopathy symptoms appeared. PBMCs were separated from 10 ml of fresh peripheral blood using Ficoll-Paque density gradient centrifugation. Progressor patients were initially diagnosed with Graves' hyperthyroidism and developed ophthalmopathy during follow-up. Trizol reagent was used to extract total RNA, and RNA quality was then checked on an Agilent 2100 Bioanalyzer.

The sample comes from a study of T cells in Graves' hyperthyroidism and ophthalmopathy (dated by TCRdb to about 2019). Context from the whole study: Peripheral blood was collected at initial diagnosis, before any treatment. The paper describes TCR Vbeta CDR3 sequencing of some 130 peripheral blood samples, made up of 43 ophthalmopathy patients, roughly 80 hyperthyroidism patients and 17 progressor patients. An independent validation cohort of around 19 hyperthyroidism patients and about 15 patients who later progressed to ophthalmopathy tested prospective prediction of ophthalmopathy. TCR V-J signatures able to tell the groups apart were searched for in a discovery cohort of 95 to 100 patients, of whom under 45 had Graves' ophthalmopathy and about 60 had stable Graves' hyperthyroidism. The 100 or so discovery patients were divided at random into training and test sets in a 7:3 ratio. Following sampling, methimazole starting at 30 mg daily was given to hyperthyroidism patients, and high-dose intravenous methylprednisolone was given to ophthalmopathy patients. Thyroid tissue and blood T-cell repertoires from more than five Graves' hyperthyroidism patients were also compared in the study. Paper-wide results and their limitations: Most expanded thyroid clonotypes (frequency above 0.001) were also found in blood, which suggests that blood repertoires may mirror thyroid immune responses. In validation, progression to ophthalmopathy was predicted by the model with 65% to 71% sensitivity and 72.22% specificity, a median of approximately 7.1 months before onset. A model built on a 13 V-J signature distinguished ophthalmopathy from stable hyperthyroidism, reaching about 88% sensitivity and about 81% specificity in cross-validation and 80%/75% in testing. Sample size was not statistically predetermined, and investigators were not blinded to group allocation.

The TCR beta CDR3 regions were amplified from RNA transcripts. The TCR CDR3 was subjected to a first round of RT-PCR using the HTBI primer set and the Qiagen OneStep RT-PCR kit. A second multiplex PCR round built the libraries, followed by size selection and purification. Libraries were sequenced paired-end with 100 bp reads on an Illumina HiSeq2000. The paper's data handling went like this. SOAPnuke was used to process the raw data, removing reads that contained adapters or uncalled bases, had a mean Phred below 15, or lacked an exact match to the constant primer or identifier. COPE v1.2.5 was used to merge the high-quality paired reads, and each unique nucleotide sequence was defined as a clonotype. Clonotypes were aligned to IMGT TRBV, TRBD and TRBJ reference segments using MiTCR v1.1. Only V-J combinations with frequency above 0.0001, covering about 99% of repertoires, were analysed. The TCS score was defined as the ratio of F50 (clonal expansion) to E x V (chaos), calculated using BLOSUM62-based TCRdist between CDR3 peptides within each V-J. Welch's t-statistics and random forest reduced several hundred V-J features to roughly 13, which were used in a naive Bayes classifier (R e1071). TCRdb itself trimmed the public reads at Q25 with fastp, ran MiXCR and retained productive beta chains. Rows with a matching CDR3 protein are joined into one entry that keeps the most common DNA and genes. The V and J calls, along with clone size, are taken from TCRdb and not from the paper's own processing. The sample table lists 300,000 to 450,000 distinct CDR3 sequences, approximately 15% of them with a count of one. 25% to 35% of the sample is taken by the ten largest.

The sample comprised blood. The sequence was collected from a woman aged 18-30 years with Graves' hyperthyroidism that later progressed to Graves' ophthalmopathy. This sequence uses TRBV28 and TRBJ2-1; 7 central bases correspond to TRBD2. The CDR3 has the sequence CASSLWASGDNEQFF. Read as DNA, the sequence is TGTGCCAGCAGTTTATGGGCTAGCGGAGACAATGAGCAGTTCTTC.